This T cell receptor (beta chain) was captured in a study of cytomegalovirus exposure and HLA in healthy donors. In germline, CDR1 is SGHAT, CDR2 FQDESV (reference sequence). V was clipped by 5 bases and J by 8 bases; unmatched bases: 7. The CDR3 has 14 residues. Study-wide points: While the bulk of TCR sequences proved rare, some public TCRs turned up in many donors. In a later analysis, a genetic analysis reported fewer productive-TCR N-insertions in an Asian-associated ancestry cluster than the cohort average. There were a few CMV-associated chains whose specificity for CMV antigens was confirmed in vitro.

Comment on this clone: Its antigen is not identified.

Donors sampled were nominally healthy, though unrecorded immune exposures were likely. The study ran its PCR with 60 Vbeta and 13 Jbeta primers. Measured with immunoSEQ multiplex PCR; TCRdb has only the in-frame clones, and not every one. The sample has 150,000 to 200,000 clones, and its top ten clones hold about 0.8%. The receptor comes from a woman in her late teens or twenties in good health and CMV-seropositive. The rearrangement uses TRBV11-1 and TRBJ2-5; 11 bases match TRBD1. Sequencing was done on a sample of PBMCs. The DNA of the CDR3 is TGTGCCAGCAGCATCCGGGACAGGGGGACCACCCAGTACTTC. This codes for CASSIRDRGTTQYF.